The 5 T cell receptor beta chains below were found in one sample sequenced in a study of early T cells in non-severe SARS-CoV-2 infection. TCRdb independently ran MiXCR on the 5' RACE reads; one entry per CDR3 protein. The sample yields tens of thousands of distinct CDR3 sequences, 11% seen once. The sequenced sample consisted of whole blood. The receptors derive from an adult who was a healthcare worker with PCR-confirmed SARS-CoV-2 infection or an uninfected control (not recorded which).

This clonotype was observed a few times. The J gene is TRBJ2-7, the V gene TRBV20-1, with D possibly matching TRBD1 (6 bases). CDR1 is DFQATT, CDR2 SNEGSKA, per germline (reference sequence). The CDR3 runs to 12 residues. V dropped 5 bases and J dropped 5 bases, with 13 bases sitting between them. As DNA, the CDR3 is TGCAGTGCTCCCGGGACACCCAACGAGCAGTACTTC. It codes for CSAPGTPNEQYF.

This clonotype has ten or more counts. The CDR3 nucleotides are TGTGCCAGCAGCTTAGCCCCAGCCCCAGATACGCAGTATTTT. It encodes CASSLAPAPDTQYF. The chain couples TRBV7-3 to TRBJ2-3; D remains ambiguous. Germline V gene data show CDR1 as SGHTA and CDR2 as FQGTGA. This CDR3 has 14 amino acids. The V end was cut by 2 bases, the J end by 4 bases, with 10 bases between.

This clonotype was detected many times. The rearrangement uses TRBV11-2 and TRBJ2-1; 9 bases fit TRBD2. Trimming at V came to 3 bases and at J to 5 bases, leaving 5 bases not matched to a gene. Germline assignment: CDR1 SGHAT and CDR2 FQNNGV. The CDR3 runs to 15 residues. The CDR3 nucleotides read TGTGCCAGCAGCTTTAGCGGGAGCGGGGACAATGAGCAGTTCTTC. Its translation is CASSFSGSGDNEQFF.

This clonotype was counted between two and nine times. The gene calls are TRBV7-6 and TRBJ2-5, with 8 positions matching TRBD2. V lost 5 bases to trimming and J lost 3 bases; unmatched junction nucleotides: 8. The CDR3 has 15 residues. Looked up from germline, CDR1 is SGHVS and CDR2 is FNYEAQ. CDR3 in DNA: TGTGCCAGCAGCGCATCTCGGGGGGGGAAAGAGACCCAGTACTTC. This translates into CASSASRGGKETQYF.

This clonotype came up a few times. J is TRBJ1-4 and V is TRBV4-3; no firm D call. This CDR3 spans 16 amino acids. Per germline, CDR1 LGHNA and CDR2 YSLEER. V was cut by 0 bases and J by 7 bases, with 15 bases left in between. This chain's CDR3 is CASSQDSKTHGEKLFF. The CDR3 DNA follows: TGCGCCAGCAGCCAAGATAGTAAGACACACGGTGAAAAACTGTTTTTT.